These T cell receptor beta chains were read from a single sample in a study of blood T cell repertoires in COVID-19. Repertoires were generated with immunoSEQ multiplex PCR, while TCRdb's copy carries only in-frame clones and drops some. The sample consists of more than 80,000 clones, roughly 88% of them appearing once. Source material: peripheral blood. Receptors were obtained from a woman aged 80 or over with active or convalescent COVID-19. CDR3s include the opening cysteine and the closing phenylalanine or tryptophan. The D gene is left open where the match is weak. The size of a clone is reported for some rows only, either as once, few or many, or as a class for expanded clones.

CDR3nt | CDR3aa | len | d_gene | j_gene | v_gene | abundance
TGTGCCAGCAGCCATCAGCCCCAGGTAGCCAAAAACATTCAGTACTTC | CASSHQPQVAKNIQYF | 16 | . | TRBJ2-4 | TRBV3-1/TRBV3-2 | .
TGCGCCAGCAGCTTCTCTAGCGGGACATACAATGAGCAGTTCTTC | CASSFSSGTYNEQFF | 15 | TRBD2 | TRBJ2-1 | TRBV5-1 | .
TGTGCCAGTAGTATTGGACTAGCGGGGGGCCTCTCCTACGAGCAGTACTTC | CASSIGLAGGLSYEQYF | 17 | TRBD2 | TRBJ2-7 | TRBV19 | .
TGTGCCAGCAGCTTAAAAGGATCGGCGGGTCCCTCTGGGGCCAACGTCCTGACTTTC | CASSLKGSAGPSGANVLTF | 19 | . | TRBJ2-6 | TRBV11-2 | .
TGTGCCAGCAGCTTGGGACAGATGAACACTGAAGCTTTCTTT | CASSLGQMNTEAFF | 14 | TRBD1 | TRBJ1-1 | TRBV11-2 | .
TGTGCCATCAAGGGACAGGGGGACAATGAGCAGTTCTTC | CAIKGQGDNEQFF | 13 | TRBD1 | TRBJ2-1 | TRBV10-3 | .
TGTGCCACCGCCGGGGAGGGGGTTGGTAATGAGCAGTTCTTC | CATAGEGVGNEQFF | 14 | . | TRBJ2-1 | TRBV25-1 | .
TGTGCCAGCTCACTAACTAGCGGGAGTTCAATCTACGAGCAGTACTTC | CASSLTSGSSIYEQYF | 16 | TRBD2 | TRBJ2-7 | TRBV18 | once
TGCGCCAGCAGCTTGGAGGGACAGGGTTCGAACACTGAAGCTTTCTTT | CASSLEGQGSNTEAFF | 16 | TRBD1 | TRBJ1-1 | TRBV5-1 | once
TGTGCCAGCAGCTCGACAGGGGGCCGTACCTCTGGGGCCAACGTCCTGACTTTC | CASSSTGGRTSGANVLTF | 18 | TRBD1 | TRBJ2-6 | TRBV7-3 | few
TGTGCCAGCAGCCCTTTAGCGGGAGGAACGAGGATTGAGCAGTTCTTC | CASSPLAGGTRIEQFF | 16 | TRBD2 | TRBJ2-1 | TRBV3-1/TRBV3-2 | .
TGTGCCAGCAGCTTTCTGTTGGGGGGGGCGACTAGCACAGATACGCAGTATTTT | CASSFLLGGATSTDTQYF | 18 | . | TRBJ2-3 | TRBV11-3 | .
TGTGCCAGCAGCTTAACAGGGCCTAATGAAAAACTGTTTTTT | CASSLTGPNEKLFF | 14 | . | TRBJ1-4 | TRBV7-9 | .
TGTGCTAGTGGCCCCGACAGGGACAGGGGGCGCTACGAGCAGTACTTC | CASGPDRDRGRYEQYF | 16 | TRBD1 | TRBJ2-7 | TRBV12-5 | .
TGTGCCAGTAGGGTGGGACAGGGAACCAACGAGCAGTACTTC | CASRVGQGTNEQYF | 14 | TRBD1 | TRBJ2-7 | TRBV19 | .
TGTGCCAGCAGTTTAGAGTGGCAGGGAGGGGGGAACACTGAAGCTTTCTTT | CASSLEWQGGGNTEAFF | 17 | . | TRBJ1-1 | TRBV28 | .
TGCGCCAGCAGCTTACACACAGATACGCAGTATTTT | CASSLHTDTQYF | 12 | . | TRBJ2-3 | TRBV5-1 | .
TGTGCCAGCAGTGAACTAGCGGGGGCCTACAATGAGCAGTTCTTC | CASSELAGAYNEQFF | 15 | TRBD2 | TRBJ2-1 | TRBV2 | once
TGTGCCAGCTCACCCACAGGGTCTGCTGGAAACACCATATATTTT | CASSPTGSAGNTIYF | 15 | . | TRBJ1-3 | TRBV18 | .
TGTGCCAGCAGCCAGGAGAGAGGGGGTAGCGACGAGCAGTACTTC | CASSQERGGSDEQYF | 15 | . | TRBJ2-7 | TRBV3-1/TRBV3-2 | .
TGTGCCAGTAGTTCTCGGACAGCGAATCAGCCCCAGCATTTT | CASSSRTANQPQHF | 14 | . | TRBJ1-5 | TRBV19 | .
. | CASTLWGPGNTIYF | 14 | . | TRBJ1-3 | TRBV21-1 | .
TGTGCCAGCAGTGAACCGGGGGCTGGAAACACCATATATTTT | CASSEPGAGNTIYF | 14 | . | TRBJ1-3 | TRBV25-1 | .
TGTGCCAGCAGTTTACGAGGGGACAGCCCCCCTGGCCTGGAGCAGTACTTC | CASSLRGDSPPGLEQYF | 17 | TRBD1 | TRBJ2-7 | TRBV27 | .
TGTGCCAGCAGCCAAGGTGCCGGCGGTGGCTTAGCTAACTATGGCTACACCTTC | CASSQGAGGGLANYGYTF | 18 | . | TRBJ1-2 | TRBV3-1/TRBV3-2 | .
TGTGCCAGCAGCCTCAGAGGGGGAAATGAGCAGTTCTTC | CASSLRGGNEQFF | 13 | . | TRBJ2-1 | TRBV14 | .
TGTGCCAGCAGCTTAGTATCGACAGGGGGCTTCAATGAGCAGTTCTTC | CASSLVSTGGFNEQFF | 16 | TRBD1 | TRBJ2-1 | TRBV7-6 | .
TGTGCCAGTAGTATAGGGAGCGGGGGCCTCAGGAATGAGCAGTTCTTC | CASSIGSGGLRNEQFF | 16 | TRBD2 | TRBJ2-1 | TRBV19 | .
TGCGCCAGCAGCTTGCCCGGGGTGGAAAACATTCAGTACTTC | CASSLPGVENIQYF | 14 | . | TRBJ2-4 | TRBV5-1 | .
TGTGCCAGCAGCCTTGACAGGGTAAGCCGTGAGCAGTTCTTC | CASSLDRVSREQFF | 14 | TRBD1 | TRBJ2-1 | TRBV28 | .
TGTGCCAGCAGTCCGACTAGCCGAGAGCAGTTCTTC | CASSPTSREQFF | 12 | TRBD2 | TRBJ2-1 | TRBV28 | few